One T cell receptor (beta chain) is described in this entry. The record originates from a study of T-cell reconstitution after alpha-beta-depleted transplantation in children. Losses at the gene ends were 1 base for V and 4 bases for J; bases not matched to a gene: 12. Per germline, CDR1 MGHRA and CDR2 YSYEKL. The CDR3 is made up of 19 amino acids. Preparation of the TCRbeta library was carried out with unique molecular identifiers. TCRdb recomputed calls from the PCR reads with MiXCR, one row per CDR3 protein. The table records roughly 300,000 distinct CDR3 sequences, approximately 10% of them present only once.

The chain has TRBV4-1 and TRBJ2-1; 11 nucleotides line up with TRBD2. Sequencing used PBMCs from the stem cell graft donor, obtained from the stem cell graft. This TCR was sampled from a human donor who donated a stem cell graft to a child with acute lymphoblastic leukemia. CDR3 region: CASSQAGPITSGGYNEQFF. DNA for the CDR3: TGCGCCAGCAGCCAAGCCGGCCCGATTACTAGCGGGGGTTACAATGAGCAGTTCTTC.